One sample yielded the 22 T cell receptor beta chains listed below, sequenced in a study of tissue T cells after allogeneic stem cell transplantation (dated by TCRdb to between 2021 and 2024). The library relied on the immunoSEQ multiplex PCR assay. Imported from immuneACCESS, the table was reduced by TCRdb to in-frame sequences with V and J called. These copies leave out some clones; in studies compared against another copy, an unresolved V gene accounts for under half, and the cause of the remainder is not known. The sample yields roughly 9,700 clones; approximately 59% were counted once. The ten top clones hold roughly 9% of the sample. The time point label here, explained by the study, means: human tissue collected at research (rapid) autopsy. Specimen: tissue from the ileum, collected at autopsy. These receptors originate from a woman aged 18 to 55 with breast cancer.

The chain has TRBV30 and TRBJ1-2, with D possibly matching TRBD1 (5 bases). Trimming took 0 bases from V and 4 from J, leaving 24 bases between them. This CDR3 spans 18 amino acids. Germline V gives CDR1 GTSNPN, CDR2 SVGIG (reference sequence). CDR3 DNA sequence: TGTGCCTGGAGTGTTAGTAAGGAGGGGCTAAGACCATTCTATGGCTACACCTTC. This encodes CAWSVSKEGLRPFYGYTF. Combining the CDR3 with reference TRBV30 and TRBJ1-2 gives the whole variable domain SQTIHQWPATLVQPVGSPLSLECTVEGTSNPNLYWYRQAAGRGLQLLFYSVGIGQISSEVPQNLSASRPQDRQFILSSKKLLLSDSGFYLCAWSVSKEGLRPFYGYTFGSGTRLTVV.

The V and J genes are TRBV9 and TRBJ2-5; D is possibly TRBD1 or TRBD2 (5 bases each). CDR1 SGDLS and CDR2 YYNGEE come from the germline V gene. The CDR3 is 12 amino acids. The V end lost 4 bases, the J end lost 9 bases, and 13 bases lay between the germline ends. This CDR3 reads CASSLGPSPQYF. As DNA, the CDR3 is TGTGCCAGCAGCTTGGGACCGTCACCCCAGTACTTC. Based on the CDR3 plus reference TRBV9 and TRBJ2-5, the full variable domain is DSGVTQTPKHLITATGQRVTLRCSPRSGDLSVYWYQQSLDQGLQFLIQYYNGEERAKGNILERFSAQQFPDLHSELNLSSLELGDSALYFCASSLGPSPQYFGPGTRLLVL.

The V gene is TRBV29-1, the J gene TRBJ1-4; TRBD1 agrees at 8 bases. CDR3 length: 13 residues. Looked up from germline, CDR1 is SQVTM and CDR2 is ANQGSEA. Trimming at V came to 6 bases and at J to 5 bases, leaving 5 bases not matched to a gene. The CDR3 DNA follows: TGCAGCGTCCTAAGGACAGGGAATGAAAAACTGTTTTTT. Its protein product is CSVLRTGNEKLFF.

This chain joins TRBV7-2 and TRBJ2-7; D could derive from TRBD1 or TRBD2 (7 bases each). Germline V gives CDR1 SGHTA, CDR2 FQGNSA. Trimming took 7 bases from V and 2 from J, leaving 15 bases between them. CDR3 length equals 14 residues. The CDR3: CASTLGGGPYEQYF. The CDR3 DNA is TGTGCCAGCACCTTGGGAGGGGGCCCCTACGAGCAGTACTTC.

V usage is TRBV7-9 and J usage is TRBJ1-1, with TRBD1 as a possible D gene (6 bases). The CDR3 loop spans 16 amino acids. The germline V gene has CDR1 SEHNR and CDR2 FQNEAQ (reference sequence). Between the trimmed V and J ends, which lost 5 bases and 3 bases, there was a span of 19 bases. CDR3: CASSPGQGPVYTEAFF. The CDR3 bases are TGTGCCAGCAGCCCGGGTCAGGGGCCCGTGTACACTGAAGCTTTCTTT.

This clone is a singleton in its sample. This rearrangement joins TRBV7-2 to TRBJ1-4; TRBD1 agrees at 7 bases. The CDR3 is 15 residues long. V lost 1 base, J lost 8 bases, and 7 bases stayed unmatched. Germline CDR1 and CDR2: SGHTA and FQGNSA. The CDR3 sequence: CASSLGTGSAEKLFF. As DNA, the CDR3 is TGTGCCAGCAGCTTAGGGACAGGATCGGCGGAAAAACTGTTTTTT.

CDR3 nucleotide sequence: TGTGCCAGCAGTTTATACTCCAATCACCAAGAGACCCAGTACTTC. This sequence encodes CASSLYSNHQETQYF. The rearrangement links TRBV28 to TRBJ2-5; D is unclear. Trimming removed 1 base from V and 0 bases from J, with 9 bases in between. The CDR3 is made up of 15 amino acids. The germline V gene has CDR1 MDHEN and CDR2 SYDVKM.

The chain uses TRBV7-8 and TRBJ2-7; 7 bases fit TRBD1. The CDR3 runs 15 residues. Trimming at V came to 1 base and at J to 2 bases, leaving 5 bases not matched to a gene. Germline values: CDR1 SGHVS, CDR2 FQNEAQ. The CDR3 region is CASSLVGDRAYEQYF. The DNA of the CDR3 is TGTGCCAGCAGCTTAGTAGGGGACAGAGCCTACGAGCAGTACTTC. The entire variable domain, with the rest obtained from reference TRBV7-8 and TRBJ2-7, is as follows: GAGVSQSPRYKVAKRGQDVALRCDPISGHVSLFWYQQALGQGPEFLTYFQNEAQLDKSGLPSDRFFAERPEGSVSTLKIQRTQQEDSAVYLCASSLVGDRAYEQYFGPGTRLTVT.

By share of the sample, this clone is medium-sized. CDR3 bases: TGTGCCAGCAGCTCGTCGAGGGGGTTTAACACTGAAGCTTTCTTT. Protein product: CASSSSRGFNTEAFF. The chain couples TRBV5-4 to TRBJ1-1, with a weak D call TRBD1 (6 bases). Trimming shortened V by 3 bases and J by 2 bases, and 14 bases separated the two germline ends. The CDR3 contains 15 residues. From germline, CDR1 is SGHNT and CDR2 YYREEE (reference sequence).

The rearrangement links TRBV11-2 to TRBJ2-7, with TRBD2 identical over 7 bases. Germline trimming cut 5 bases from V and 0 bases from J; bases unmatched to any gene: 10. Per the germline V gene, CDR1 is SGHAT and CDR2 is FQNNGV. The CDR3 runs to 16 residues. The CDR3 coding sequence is TGTGCCAGCAGCGTTCTATGGCGGGGGAGCTCCTACGAGCAGTACTTC. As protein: CASSVLWRGSSYEQYF. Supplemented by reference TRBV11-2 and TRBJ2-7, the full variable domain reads EAGVAQSPRYKIIEKRQSVAFWCNPISGHATLYWYQQILGQGPKLLIQFQNNGVVDDSQLPKDRFSAERLKGVDSTLKIQPAKLEDSAVYLCASSVLWRGSSYEQYFGPGTRLTVT.

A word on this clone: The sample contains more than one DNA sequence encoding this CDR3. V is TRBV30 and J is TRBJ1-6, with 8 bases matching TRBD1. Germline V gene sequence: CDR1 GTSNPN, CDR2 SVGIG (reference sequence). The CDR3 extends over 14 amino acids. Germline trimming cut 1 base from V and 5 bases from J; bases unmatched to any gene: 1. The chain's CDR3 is CAWSGGQDNSPLHF. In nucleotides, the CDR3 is TGTGCCTGGAGTGGGGGACAGGATAATTCACCCCTCCACTTT.

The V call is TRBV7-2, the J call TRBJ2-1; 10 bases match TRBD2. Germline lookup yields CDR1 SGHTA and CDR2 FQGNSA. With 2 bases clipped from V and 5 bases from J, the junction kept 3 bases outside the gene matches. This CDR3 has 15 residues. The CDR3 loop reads CASSLSGGAHNEQFF. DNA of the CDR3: TGTGCCAGCAGCTTAAGCGGGGGGGCACACAATGAGCAGTTCTTC.

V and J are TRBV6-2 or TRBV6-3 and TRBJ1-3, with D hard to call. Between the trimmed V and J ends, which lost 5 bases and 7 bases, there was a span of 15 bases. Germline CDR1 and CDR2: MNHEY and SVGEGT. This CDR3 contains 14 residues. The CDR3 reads CASSPDLLRNTIYF. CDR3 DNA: TGTGCCAGCAGTCCGGACCTTCTGAGGAACACCATATATTTT.

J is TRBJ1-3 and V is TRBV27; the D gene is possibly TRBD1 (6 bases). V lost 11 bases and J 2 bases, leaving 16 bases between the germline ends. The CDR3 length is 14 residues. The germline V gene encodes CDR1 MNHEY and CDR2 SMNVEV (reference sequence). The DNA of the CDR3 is TGTGCCTCAGGTAGAGGGGGAACTGGAAACACCATATATTTT. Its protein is CASGRGGTGNTIYF.

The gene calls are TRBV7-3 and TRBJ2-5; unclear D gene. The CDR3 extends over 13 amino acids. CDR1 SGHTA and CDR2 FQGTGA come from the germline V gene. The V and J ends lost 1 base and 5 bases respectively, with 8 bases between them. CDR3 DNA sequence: TGTGCCAGCAGCTTAAATGTGGGGGAGACCCAGTACTTC. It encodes CASSLNVGETQYF.

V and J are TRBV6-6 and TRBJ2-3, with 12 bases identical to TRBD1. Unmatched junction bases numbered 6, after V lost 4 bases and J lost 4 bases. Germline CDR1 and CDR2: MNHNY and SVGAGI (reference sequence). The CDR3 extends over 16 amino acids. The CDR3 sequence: CASSSGTGGGPDTQYF. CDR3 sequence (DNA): TGTGCCAGCAGTTCTGGGACAGGGGGCGGCCCAGATACGCAGTATTTT.

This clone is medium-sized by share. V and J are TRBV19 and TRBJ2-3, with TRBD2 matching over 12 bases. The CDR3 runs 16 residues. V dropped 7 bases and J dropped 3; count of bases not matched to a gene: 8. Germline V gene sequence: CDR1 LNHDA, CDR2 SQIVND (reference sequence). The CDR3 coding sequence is TGTGCCAGTAACCCCTCCCTAGCGGGGGGGACAGATACGCAGTATTTT. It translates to CASNPSLAGGTDTQYF. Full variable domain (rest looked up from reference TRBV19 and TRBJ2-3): DGGITQSPKYLFRKEGQNVTLSCEQNLNHDAMYWYRQDPGQGLRLIYYSQIVNDFQKGDIAEGYSVSREKKESFPLTVTSAQKNPTAFYLCASNPSLAGGTDTQYFGPGTRLTVL.

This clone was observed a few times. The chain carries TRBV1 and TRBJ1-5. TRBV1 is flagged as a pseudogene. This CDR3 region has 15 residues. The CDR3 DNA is TGCACCAGCAGCCGGGGGGGCCTTTTGAATCAGCCCCAGCATTTT. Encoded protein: CTSSRGGLLNQPQHF.

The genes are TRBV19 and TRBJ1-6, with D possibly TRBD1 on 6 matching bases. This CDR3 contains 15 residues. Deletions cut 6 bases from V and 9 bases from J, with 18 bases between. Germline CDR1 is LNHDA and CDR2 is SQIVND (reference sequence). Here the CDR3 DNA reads TGTGCCAGTAGCGGACAGCCTCAGGGAGGTTCACCCCTCCACTTT. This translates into CASSGQPQGGSPLHF. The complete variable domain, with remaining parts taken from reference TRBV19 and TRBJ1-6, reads DGGITQSPKYLFRKEGQNVTLSCEQNLNHDAMYWYRQDPGQGLRLIYYSQIVNDFQKGDIAEGYSVSREKKESFPLTVTSAQKNPTAFYLCASSGQPQGGSPLHFGNGTRLTVT.

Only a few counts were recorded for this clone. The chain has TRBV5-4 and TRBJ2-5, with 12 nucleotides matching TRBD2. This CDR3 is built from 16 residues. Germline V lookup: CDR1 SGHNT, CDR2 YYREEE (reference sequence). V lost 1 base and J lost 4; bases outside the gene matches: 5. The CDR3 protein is CASSLRPSGGGETQYF. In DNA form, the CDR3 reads TGTGCCAGCAGCTTGCGGCCTAGCGGGGGGGGAGAGACCCAGTACTTC.

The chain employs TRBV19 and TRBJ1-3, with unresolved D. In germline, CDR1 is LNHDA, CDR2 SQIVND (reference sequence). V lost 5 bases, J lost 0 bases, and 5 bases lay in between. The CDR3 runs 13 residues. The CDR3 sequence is CASSSSSGNTIYF. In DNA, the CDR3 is TGTGCCAGTAGTTCATCCTCTGGAAACACCATATATTTT.

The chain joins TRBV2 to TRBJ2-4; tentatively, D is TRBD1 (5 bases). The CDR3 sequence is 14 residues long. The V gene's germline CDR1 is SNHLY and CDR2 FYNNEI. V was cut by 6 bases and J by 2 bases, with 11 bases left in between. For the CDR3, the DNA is TGTGCCAGCAGGGGGCGCGTGACCAAAAACATTCAGTACTTC. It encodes CASRGRVTKNIQYF. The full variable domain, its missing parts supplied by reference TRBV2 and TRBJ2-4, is EPEVTQTPSHQVTQMGQEVILRCVPISNHLYFYWYRQILGQKVEFLVSFYNNEISEKSEIFDDQFSVERPDGSNFTLKIRSTKLEDSAMYFCASRGRVTKNIQYFGAGTRLSVL.